The sequence of this T cell receptor beta chain was determined in a study of breast tumors, draining lymph nodes, adjacent tissues. TCRdb passed the multiplex PCR reads through MiXCR, listing each CDR3 protein once. The sample consists of about 270,000 distinct CDR3 sequences, over 30% of them appearing once. Overall study findings and caveats: Data fit most tumor T cells coming from lymph node, expanding in tumor. The lymph node origin of tumor T cells was framed as consistent with a hypothesis, not demonstrated. Tumors had less TCR diversity than lymph nodes, more than nontumor tissue. Tumor and nontumor repertoires were significantly more similar in luminal-like than in basal-like breast cancer.

Regarding this clonotype: Its antigen remains unidentified. This likely comes from a read error, as the CDR3 has no conserved phenylalanine or tryptophan at its end.

The lymph nodes were axillary draining lymph nodes from breast cancer patients. The CDR3 sequence is 13 residues long. The V and J ends lost 11 bases and 3 bases, in that order; junction bases with no gene match: 4. The germline V gene encodes CDR1 SNHLY and CDR2 FYNNEI. The receptor was isolated from a female donor with breast cancer. Some clones in this sample may be carry-over from other donors' samples. The material sequenced was axillary lymph node tissue. This sequence joins TRBV2 and TRBJ2-1; TRBD2 aligns across 10 bases. The CDR3 loop reads CAGVAGGYNEQFL. The DNA for the CDR3 is TGTGCCGGCGTAGCGGGAGGCTACAATGAGCAGTTCCTT.